Shown below are 31 T cell receptor beta chains from a single sample sequenced in a study of OX40 agonist ivuxolimab in advanced cancers. Assay used: immunoSEQ multiplex PCR; TCRdb lists only in-frame clones, some missing. Here the sample spans 100,000 or so clones, less than 85% being singletons. The source material was CD4+ or CD8+ T cells sorted from blood, sampled in a trial of the OX40 agonist ivuxolimab. Receptors originate from an adult with an advanced solid tumor such as melanoma, head and neck, liver or kidney cancer.

CDR3 coding DNA: TGCAGTGCTAGATTGCGAGGTGAAGCTTTCTTT. Translated: CSARLRGEAFF. The chain uses TRBV20-1 and TRBJ1-1; D is uncertain. Trimming shortened V by 2 bases and J by 7 bases, and 8 bases separated the two germline ends. The CDR3 spans 11 residues. Germline lookup yields CDR1 DFQATT and CDR2 SNEGSKA (reference sequence).

The chain employs TRBV7-2 and TRBJ2-2; weak D call: TRBD1 (6 bases). Germline V gene data show CDR1 as SGHTA and CDR2 as FQGNSA. This CDR3 contains 15 residues. V lost 4 bases to trimming and J lost 6 bases, with 15 bases between them. DNA of the CDR3: TGTGCCAGCAGCTCGACAGGACGTGTGGCCGGGGAGCTGTTTTTT. Translation: CASSSTGRVAGELFF.

The J gene is TRBJ1-4, the V gene TRBV6-5; D uncertain. The ends were cut back, 0 bases at V and 7 bases at J, with 12 bases in the middle. Germline V gene lookup returns CDR1 MNHEY and CDR2 SVGAGI. CDR3 length: 15 residues. The chain's CDR3 is CASSYSLGTGEKLFF. The CDR3 nucleotides read TGTGCCAGCAGTTACTCCCTGGGCACGGGTGAAAAACTGTTTTTT.

In its sample, this clone was seen a few times. The chain uses TRBV12-5 and TRBJ2-1; 7 bases map to TRBD2. Germline assignment: CDR1 LGHNT and CDR2 FRNRAP. Losses at the gene ends were 6 bases for V and 2 bases for J; bases not matched to a gene: 7. The CDR3 runs 15 residues. The DNA of the CDR3 is TGTGCTAGTGGCAGCGGGAATATGGCCTACAATGAGCAGTTCTTC. Translating gives CASGSGNMAYNEQFF. Full variable domain (outside the CDR3, taken from reference TRBV12-5 and TRBJ2-1): DARVTQTPRHKVTEMGQEVTMRCQPILGHNTVFWYRQTMMQGLELLAYFRNRAPLDDSGMPKDRFSAEMPDATLATLKIQPSEPRDSAVYFCASGSGNMAYNEQFFGPGTRLTVL.

This clone came up once. The chain has TRBV5-6 and TRBJ2-6; D is unclear. Trimming left V 2 bases short and J 0 bases short, with 6 bases between. This CDR3 has 15 amino acids. Per the germline V gene, CDR1 is SGHDT and CDR2 is YYEEEE. CDR3 region: CASSFTPSGANVLTF. The CDR3 DNA is TGTGCCAGCAGCTTTACACCCTCTGGGGCCAACGTCCTGACTTTC.

The count of this clone is one. The CDR3 does not end in the conserved phenylalanine or tryptophan, so this is likely a read error. The gene calls are TRBV5-6 and TRBJ1-2; a weak D match, TRBD1 (5 bases). Germline loops: CDR1 SGHDT, CDR2 YYEEEE. V lost 4 bases, J lost 0 bases, and 10 bases lay in between. The CDR3 sequence is 14 residues long. CDR3 DNA sequence: TGTGCCAGCAGCCTTTTAGGGGCTAACTATGGCTACACCCTC. It yields the protein CASSLLGANYGYTL.

The rearrangement links TRBV29-1 to TRBJ2-2, with D perhaps matching TRBD1 or TRBD2 (5 bases each). The V and J ends lost 4 bases and 0 bases respectively, with 15 bases between them. CDR1 is SQVTM, CDR2 ANQGSEA, per germline. This CDR3 region has 16 residues. The DNA for the CDR3 is TGCAGCGTTGGGGGGAGTGACCGAACGAACACCGGGGAGCTGTTTTTT. This gives the protein CSVGGSDRTNTGELFF.

This clone was counted once. V gene TRBV5-6 combines with J gene TRBJ2-7, with 9 positions matching TRBD1. The CDR3 is 14 amino acids. The V gene end was trimmed by 2 bases and the J gene end by 4 bases; junction bases not matched to a gene: 4. Looked up from germline, CDR1 is SGHDT and CDR2 is YYEEEE. In DNA form, the CDR3 reads TGTGCCAGCAGCTTCGGGACAGGGTCTTACGAGCAGTACTTC. Translated: CASSFGTGSYEQYF.

The gene calls are TRBV14 and TRBJ1-5, with TRBD1 as a possible D gene (5 bases). V gave up 0 bases and J gave up 1 base, with 13 bases separating them. The CDR3 loop spans 17 amino acids. The germline gives CDR1 SGHDN, CDR2 FVKESK. The CDR3 loop is CASSQDCEGISNQPQHF. The CDR3, as DNA: TGTGCCAGCAGCCAAGATTGTGAGGGGATAAGCAATCAGCCCCAGCATTTT.

CDR3 residues: CSVDPTIGEADGYTF. CDR3 in DNA: TGCAGCGTTGACCCGACGATCGGTGAGGCGGATGGCTACACCTTC. The rearrangement joins TRBV29-1 to TRBJ1-2; D remains ambiguous. V lost 3 bases and J 6 bases, leaving 20 bases between the germline ends. Per germline, CDR1 SQVTM and CDR2 ANQGSEA. The CDR3 spans 15 residues.

V is TRBV19 and J is TRBJ1-4; TRBD1 matches 9 bases. CDR1 and CDR2 from the germline V gene are LNHDA and SQIVND (reference sequence). The CDR3 is made up of 16 amino acids. Trimming at V came to 4 bases and at J to 5 bases, leaving 8 bases not matched to a gene. This CDR3 is CASSTVTGGLNEKLFF. The CDR3 region has the DNA TGTGCCAGTAGTACCGTAACAGGGGGCCTAAATGAAAAACTGTTTTTT.

The chain is built from TRBV7-3 and TRBJ1-6; D is undetermined. Germline V lookup: CDR1 SGHTA, CDR2 FQGTGA. V was clipped by 5 bases and J by 5 bases, with 7 bases between them. The CDR3 has 13 amino acids. CDR3: CASSLQNNSPLHF. DNA of the CDR3: TGTGCCAGCAGCCTTCAGAATAATTCACCCCTCCACTTT.

The chain has TRBV6-1 and TRBJ2-7; TRBD1 matches 8 bases. Germline values: CDR1 MNHNS, CDR2 SASEGT. The CDR3 covers 15 residues. Trimming took 7 bases from V and 6 from J; bases not matched to a gene: 14. The CDR3 region has the DNA TGTGCCAGCATCGTACTGGCAGGGGGCTTGGGCGAGCAGTACTTC. It specifies CASIVLAGGLGEQYF.

The chain is built from TRBV7-9 and TRBJ1-1; D unresolved. V shed 5 bases and J shed 0 bases, with 13 bases lying between them. The germline V gene encodes CDR1 SEHNR and CDR2 FQNEAQ (reference sequence). The CDR3 has 15 amino acids. The CDR3 loop is CASSPPVTMNTEAFF. Written as DNA, the CDR3 is TGTGCCAGCAGCCCGCCTGTAACCATGAACACTGAAGCTTTCTTT.

This chain uses TRBV19 with TRBJ1-6, with D perhaps TRBD1 (5 bases). The V and J ends lost 8 bases and 9 bases respectively, with 20 bases between them. Per the germline V gene, CDR1 is LNHDA and CDR2 is SQIVND (reference sequence). CDR3 length equals 15 residues. CDR3 amino acids: CASSSAEGTRSPLHF. DNA for the CDR3: TGTGCCAGTTCCTCTGCCGAGGGGACCCGTTCACCCCTCCACTTT.

V gene TRBV18 combines with J gene TRBJ2-7; weak D call: TRBD1 (5 bases). CDR1 KGHSH and CDR2 LQKENI come from the germline V gene. There are 14 residues in the CDR3. V lost 5 bases, J lost 1 base, and 12 bases lay in between. The CDR3 region is CASSSSGLSYEQYF. CDR3 in DNA: TGTGCCAGCTCATCCTCAGGGTTATCCTACGAGCAGTACTTC.

This clone was observed once. This chain uses TRBV6-1 with TRBJ2-3; a weak D match, TRBD2 (5 bases). V was cut by 7 bases and J by 0 bases, with 11 bases left in between. The CDR3 is 14 residues long. CDR1 and CDR2 from the germline V gene are MNHNS and SASEGT. The CDR3 is CASKSGLSTDTQYF. The CDR3 DNA follows: TGTGCCAGCAAGAGCGGTTTGAGCACAGATACGCAGTATTTT.

The chain links TRBV6-4 to TRBJ2-1; D not resolved. V was trimmed by 4 bases and J by 3 bases, leaving 13 bases between them. Per germline, CDR1 MRHNA and CDR2 SNTAGT. The CDR3 runs 15 residues. The CDR3 sequence is CASSVDGGGYNEQFF. The CDR3 nucleotides are TGTGCCAGCAGTGTTGACGGCGGCGGCTACAATGAGCAGTTCTTC.

Only a few counts were recorded for this clone. The chain carries TRBV30 and TRBJ1-1; D ambiguous. The germline V and J ends were trimmed by 5 bases and 0 bases, with 4 bases remaining between them. Germline CDR1 GTSNPN, CDR2 SVGIG (reference sequence). The CDR3 is 11 amino acids. CDR3 in amino acids: CAWSMNTEAFF. CDR3 nucleotide sequence: TGTGCCTGGTCAATGAACACTGAAGCTTTCTTT. The whole variable domain, filled in from reference TRBV30 and TRBJ1-1, reads SQTIHQWPATLVQPVGSPLSLECTVEGTSNPNLYWYRQAAGRGLQLLFYSVGIGQISSEVPQNLSASRPQDRQFILSSKKLLLSDSGFYLCAWSMNTEAFFGQGTRLTVV.

The chain uses TRBV2 and TRBJ2-7, with 9 bases aligning to TRBD2. CDR1 and CDR2 (germline): SNHLY, FYNNEI. This CDR3 is 13 amino acids long. J was trimmed by 4 bases and V by 10 bases; bases with no gene match: 8. CDR3 bases: TGTGCCACCAGGACTAGCGCGAGTTACGAGCAGTACTTC. Protein: CATRTSASYEQYF.

This chain uses TRBV2 with TRBJ1-5; D not resolved. V lost 9 bases, J lost 0 bases, and 18 bases lay in between. CDR1 is SNHLY, CDR2 FYNNEI, per germline. The CDR3 loop spans 16 amino acids. DNA of the CDR3: TGTGCCAGTACCGGGCCAGGAGGTGCTAGCAATCAGCCCCAGCATTTT. The encoded protein is CASTGPGGASNQPQHF.

The chain couples TRBV5-1 to TRBJ1-1; D unclear. Trimming pared 0 bases from V and 0 bases from J, leaving 3 bases between. This CDR3 region has 13 residues. CDR1 SGHRS and CDR2 YFSETQ come from the germline V gene. The CDR3 nucleotides read TGCGCCAGCAGCTTGGGCGTGAACACTGAAGCTTTCTTT. The encoded protein is CASSLGVNTEAFF. Looking up the rest from reference TRBV5-1 and TRBJ1-1 gives the full variable domain: KAGVTQTPRYLIKTRGQQVTLSCSPISGHRSVSWYQQTPGQGLQFLFEYFSETQRNKGNFPGRFSGRQFSNSRSEMNVSTLELGDSALYLCASSLGVNTEAFFGQGTRLTVV.

This chain links TRBV10-3 with TRBJ2-3; D is perhaps TRBD1 (5 bases). Trimming pared 4 bases from V and 2 bases from J, leaving 10 bases between. The CDR3 contains 14 residues. Germline CDR1 is ENHRY and CDR2 is SYGVKD. The CDR3 DNA reads TGTGCCATCAGTGTTGGGGCCATCACAGATACGCAGTATTTT. Encoded protein: CAISVGAITDTQYF.

There are a few counts of this clone. V usage is TRBV7-9 and J usage is TRBJ2-2; D is unresolved. Germline CDR1 and CDR2: SEHNR and FQNEAQ (reference sequence). This CDR3 spans 13 amino acids. V shed 5 bases and J shed 0 bases, with 4 bases lying between them. The CDR3 here is CASSATNTGELFF. The CDR3 DNA reads as TGTGCCAGCAGCGCTACGAACACCGGGGAGCTGTTTTTT.

The chain combines TRBV5-6 with TRBJ2-7, with D maybe TRBD1 (5 bases). CDR1 SGHDT and CDR2 YYEEEE come from the germline V gene. This CDR3 has 12 amino acids. V was shortened by 3 bases and J by 7 bases, with 11 bases between the two germline ends. The CDR3 loop reads CASSSRVGEQYF. The DNA of the CDR3 is TGTGCCAGCAGCTCCAGGGTGGGGGAGCAGTACTTC.

The chain carries TRBV19 and TRBJ1-2; D may be TRBD1 (6 bases). The CDR3 extends over 15 amino acids. Germline CDR1 is LNHDA and CDR2 is SQIVND (reference sequence). The V end was cut by 2 bases, the J end by 4 bases, with 14 bases between. Written as DNA, the CDR3 is TGTGCCAGTAGTATACCGAGGGACACGATCTATGGCTACACCTTC. This gives the protein CASSIPRDTIYGYTF.

This clone was seen once. The V call is TRBV6-6, the J call TRBJ1-2; weak D call: TRBD1 (5 bases). V shed 4 bases and J shed 6 bases, with 12 bases lying between them. The CDR3 length is 13 residues. CDR1 is MNHNY and CDR2 is SVGAGI in the germline V gene (reference sequence). The CDR3 loop is CASSSQGGNGYTF. The CDR3 nucleotides are TGTGCCAGCAGTTCCCAGGGTGGGAATGGCTACACCTTC.

The chain is built from TRBV7-9 and TRBJ2-5; D might be TRBD1 (6 bases). The length of the CDR3 is 13 residues. Germline V gene lookup returns CDR1 SEHNR and CDR2 FQNEAQ (reference sequence). V was shortened by 2 bases and J by 4 bases, with 8 bases between the two germline ends. The CDR3 loop reads CASSLLQGETQYF. The CDR3 region has the DNA TGTGCCAGCAGCTTACTACAGGGAGAGACCCAGTACTTC.

The chain uses TRBV5-6 and TRBJ1-2, with unresolved D. V lost 7 bases and J 8 bases, leaving 18 bases between the germline ends. The CDR3 is made up of 13 amino acids. Germline V gives CDR1 SGHDT, CDR2 YYEEEE. The CDR3 bases are TGTGCCAGCTGCCCCCCCGTGGGCGAGGGCTACACCTTC. This sequence encodes CASCPPVGEGYTF.

The chain recombines TRBV5-1 with TRBJ2-2; TRBD2 aligns across 8 bases. CDR3 length: 15 amino acids. Looked up from germline, CDR1 is SGHRS and CDR2 is YFSETQ. V shed 1 base and J 1 base; nucleotides not matched to a gene: 0. CDR3 amino acids: CASSLSGGNTGELFF. In DNA, the CDR3 is TGCGCCAGCAGCTTGAGCGGGGGGAACACCGGGGAGCTGTTTTTT.

This clone was detected a few times. The rearrangement uses TRBV7-8 and TRBJ2-5, with D possibly matching TRBD2 (6 bases). V was clipped by 3 bases and J by 4 bases, with 15 bases between them. Germline CDR1 and CDR2: SGHVS and FQNEAQ. This CDR3 is built from 15 residues. This chain's CDR3 is CASSLSLRERETQYF. The CDR3 bases are TGTGCCAGCAGCTTGAGTCTCCGGGAGAGAGAGACCCAGTACTTC.